These 21 T cell receptor beta chains originate from one sample sequenced in a study of CD8 T cells in ankylosing spondylitis. One entry per CDR3 protein, called by TCRdb with MiXCR from the 5' RACE reads. Of 200,000 to 250,000 distinct CDR3 sequences in the sample, roughly 24% are singletons; the top ten hold around 6.3%. Sequenced material: blood, either unsorted or a sorted T cell fraction (not recorded which). The source is a male donor with ankylosing spondylitis or in good health (not recorded which).

This clonotype occurred many times. This chain joins TRBV4-2 and TRBJ2-2; TRBD1 is a possible D gene (6 bases). V shed 0 bases and J shed 5 bases, with 13 bases lying between them. From germline, CDR1 is LGHNA and CDR2 YNFKEQ. The CDR3 runs 16 residues. This chain's CDR3 is CASSQDIARGTGELFF. Here the CDR3 DNA reads TGTGCCAGCAGCCAAGATATTGCTAGGGGGACCGGGGAGCTGTTTTTT.

The rearrangement joins TRBV10-3 to TRBJ2-3; TRBD2 aligns across 10 bases. Germline CDR1 reads ENHRY; CDR2 reads SYGVKD. With 4 bases clipped from V and 1 base from J, the junction kept 2 bases outside the gene matches. This CDR3 contains 15 residues. CDR3 nucleotides: TGTGCCATCAGTGGGGGGACTAGCGGCACAGATACGCAGTATTTT. It encodes CAISGGTSGTDTQYF.

The chain uses TRBV6-6 and TRBJ2-1; D not resolved. The germline V gene has CDR1 MNHNY and CDR2 SVGAGI (reference sequence). This CDR3 comprises 11 residues. Trimming removed 5 bases from V and 9 bases from J, with 8 bases in between. The CDR3 coding sequence is TGTGCCAGCAGTCCCCCCGGTGAGCAGTTCTTC. As protein: CASSPPGEQFF.

The chain employs TRBV12-3 or TRBV12-4 and TRBJ1-6, with 8 bases lining up with TRBD1. The length of the CDR3 is 15 residues. V shed 5 bases and J 4 bases; nucleotides not matched to a gene: 4. CDR3 nucleotide sequence: TGTGCCAGCAGTCCGGGACAGGTTTATAATTCACCCCTCCACTTT. Protein: CASSPGQVYNSPLHF.

CDR3 sequence: CASTPGTSGEQFF. The CDR3 region has the DNA TGTGCCAGCACCCCGGGGACGTCGGGGGAGCAGTTCTTC. The V and J genes are TRBV5-6 and TRBJ2-1, with D tentatively TRBD1 or TRBD2 (5 bases each). Germline V lookup: CDR1 SGHDT, CDR2 YYEEEE. The CDR3 contains 13 residues. The V end lost 6 bases, the J end lost 10 bases, and 17 bases lay between the germline ends.

This clonotype showed up just once. This rearrangement joins TRBV20-1 to TRBJ1-5; TRBD1 aligns across 7 bases. Looked up from germline, CDR1 is DFQATT and CDR2 is SNEGSKA (reference sequence). This CDR3 is built from 17 residues. With V trimmed by 3 bases and J by 0 bases, 11 bases remained unmatched. The CDR3 is CSARTGSNIYSNQPQHF. Here the CDR3 DNA reads TGCAGTGCTAGGACAGGGTCGAATATCTATAGCAATCAGCCCCAGCATTTT.

A few counts support this clonotype. The CDR3 nucleotides read TGCAGTGCTGACCAAGGGGCGGGGGTTTTCTACGAGCAGTACTTC. Translating gives CSADQGAGVFYEQYF. The genes are TRBV20-1 and TRBJ2-7, with TRBD2 matching 7 bases. CDR3 length: 15 amino acids. With V trimmed by 5 bases and J by 3 bases, 13 bases remained unmatched. Germline values: CDR1 DFQATT, CDR2 SNEGSKA (reference sequence).

The chain uses TRBV29-1 and TRBJ2-5; 11 bases map to TRBD2. V lost 4 bases to trimming and J lost 5 bases; unmatched junction nucleotides: 0. CDR1 and CDR2 from the germline V gene are SQVTM and ANQGSEA. This CDR3 is 12 amino acids long. CDR3 nucleotide sequence: TGCAGCGTTGCTAGCGGGAGGGAGACCCAGTACTTC. Protein sequence: CSVASGRETQYF.

At least ten counts were recorded for this clonotype. The CDR3 sequence: CASSFRRTQETQYF. CDR3 DNA sequence: TGTGCCAGCAGCTTCAGGCGGACCCAAGAGACCCAGTACTTC. This chain uses TRBV5-6 with TRBJ2-5; D unresolved. In germline, CDR1 is SGHDT, CDR2 YYEEEE. V gave up 2 bases and J gave up 1 base, with 9 bases separating them. The CDR3 runs to 14 residues.

This clonotype was recorded many times. The chain is built from TRBV4-1 and TRBJ2-1; TRBD2 agrees at 12 bases. Trimming removed 4 bases from V and 6 bases from J; junction bases left unmatched: 13. Germline V lookup: CDR1 MGHRA, CDR2 YSYEKL. The CDR3 is 18 residues long. The CDR3 loop reads CASSRQLAGGHSGNEQFF. In DNA, the CDR3 is TGCGCCAGCAGCCGGCAACTAGCGGGAGGCCATTCGGGCAATGAGCAGTTCTTC.

This clonotype occurred once. The rearrangement links TRBV9 to TRBJ2-1; D gene ambiguous. Germline CDR1 and CDR2: SGDLS and YYNGEE. CDR3 length: 13 amino acids. Trimming left V 0 bases short and J 5 bases short, with 6 bases between. CDR3 sequence (DNA): TGTGCCAGCAGCGTAGTGGCACACAATGAGCAGTTCTTC. Encoded protein: CASSVVAHNEQFF.

In its sample, this clonotype was seen a few times. This rearrangement joins TRBV6-4 to TRBJ2-3; a weak D match, TRBD1 (5 bases). Germline loops: CDR1 MRHNA, CDR2 SNTAGT. This CDR3 spans 13 amino acids. V dropped 4 bases and J dropped 5 bases, with 10 bases sitting between them. CDR3 coding DNA: TGTGCCAGCAGTGGGGAAAGGGGAGATACGCAGTATTTT. This gives the protein CASSGERGDTQYF.

This clonotype was seen repeatedly, ten times or more. This chain uses TRBV29-1 with TRBJ2-5; 7 nucleotides line up with TRBD1. The CDR3 is 13 residues long. Trimming took 5 bases from V and 1 from J; bases not matched to a gene: 4. Per the germline V gene, CDR1 is SQVTM and CDR2 is ANQGSEA. CDR3 bases: TGCAGCGTTCTGGGGACAGCCCAAGAGACCCAGTACTTC. It yields the protein CSVLGTAQETQYF.

The chain carries TRBV20-1 and TRBJ2-1; 7 nucleotides line up with TRBD2. V shed 5 bases, J shed 13 bases, and the junction held 5 bases outside the gene matches. The CDR3 runs to 10 residues. Germline CDR1 is DFQATT and CDR2 is SNEGSKA (reference sequence). The CDR3 reads CSARRDYQFF. The CDR3 nucleotides read TGCAGTGCTCGAAGGGACTATCAGTTCTTC.

The table lists this clonotype with many counts. The V call is TRBV5-1, the J call TRBJ2-1, with 10 bases lining up with TRBD1. Looked up from germline, CDR1 is SGHRS and CDR2 is YFSETQ. The V and J ends lost 7 bases and 7 bases, in that order; junction bases with no gene match: 8. The CDR3 spans 14 residues. The CDR3: CASEPGQGSNEQFF. Written as DNA, the CDR3 is TGCGCCAGCGAACCGGGACAGGGGTCTAATGAGCAGTTCTTC.

The chain uses TRBV6-1 and TRBJ2-2; D is possibly TRBD2 (5 bases). The CDR3 runs 16 residues. Germline CDR1 and CDR2: MNHNS and SASEGT. The ends were cut back, 1 base at V and 0 bases at J, with 9 bases in the middle. The chain's CDR3 is CASSEVRVTNTGELFF. The CDR3 bases are TGTGCCAGCAGTGAAGTGCGGGTAACGAACACCGGGGAGCTGTTTTTT.

This clonotype was observed at least ten times. The rearrangement links TRBV4-1 to TRBJ1-1; no clear D gene. Germline values: CDR1 MGHRA, CDR2 YSYEKL. V lost 3 bases and J 7 bases, leaving 15 bases between the germline ends. CDR3 length equals 14 residues. The CDR3 DNA is TGCGCCAGCAGCCATTTGGACCTAACTGTTGAAGCTTTCTTT. Protein product: CASSHLDLTVEAFF.

The V gene is TRBV29-1, the J gene TRBJ2-7, with TRBD1 matching 8 bases. Germline V gene data show CDR1 as SQVTM and CDR2 as ANQGSEA. CDR3 size: 12 residues. V lost 7 bases, J lost 2 bases, and 4 bases stayed unmatched. Here the CDR3 DNA reads TGCAGCGGCGGGGACAGGACCTACGAGCAGTACTTC. It is translated as CSGGDRTYEQYF.

This clonotype was seen ten or more times. The chain joins TRBV20-1 to TRBJ2-1; a possible D gene is TRBD1 (6 bases). V was pared by 5 bases and J by 7 bases, with 21 bases between. This CDR3 region has 15 residues. Germline V gene sequence: CDR1 DFQATT, CDR2 SNEGSKA (reference sequence). CDR3 region: CSAYPGRGDMNEQFF. CDR3 bases: TGCAGTGCTTACCCAGGGAGAGGGGACATGAATGAGCAGTTCTTC.

This clonotype has a handful of counts. This rearrangement joins TRBV20-1 to TRBJ2-5; D possibly matches TRBD1 or TRBD2 (5 bases each). Trimming cost V 0 bases and J 5 bases, with 16 bases left between them. CDR1 and CDR2 from the germline V gene are DFQATT and SNEGSKA (reference sequence). CDR3 size: 15 residues. CDR3 DNA sequence: TGCAGTGCTAGAGATCTACTAGGGGCTATGGAGACCCAGTACTTC. This gives the protein CSARDLLGAMETQYF.

The V call is TRBV20-1, the J call TRBJ2-1, with D possibly TRBD2 on 5 matching bases. The CDR3 extends over 12 amino acids. The ends were cut back, 4 bases at V and 4 bases at J, with 8 bases in the middle. CDR1 is DFQATT, CDR2 SNEGSKA, per germline (reference sequence). The CDR3 here is CSAKIAYNEQFF. The CDR3 DNA reads TGCAGTGCTAAAATAGCGTACAATGAGCAGTTCTTC.